This T cell receptor (beta chain) derives from a study of blood T cell repertoires in COVID-19. Study at large: PBMCs, B-cell-depleted T cells, or T cells were the source of the cDNA or gDNA that made up the material.

The table lists this clone with a few counts. The assay was immunoSEQ multiplex PCR, and TCRdb's table has in-frame clones only and misses some. Here the sample spans 200,000 to 250,000 clones, roughly 87% being singletons. V lost 4 bases to trimming and J lost 4 bases, with 12 bases between them. Germline loops: CDR1 SGHDT, CDR2 YYEEEE. This CDR3 has 13 amino acids. The sample taken for sequencing was PBMCs or T cells enriched from blood (not recorded which). The genes are TRBV5-6 and TRBJ2-7; D may be TRBD1 (6 bases). The TCR was taken from a man aged 25-40 years who had recovered from COVID-19. The CDR3, as DNA: TGTGCCAGCAGCAGGACAGCTACTTACGAGCAGTACTTC. Translated, it gives CASSRTATYEQYF.